These 20 T cell receptor beta chains came from one sample sequenced in a study of T cell responses to AZD1222 COVID-19 vaccine. Here immunoSEQ multiplex PCR was the method, and the copy in TCRdb shows in-frame clones only, minus some. The sample has some 52,000 clones, roughly 89% seen once; the top ten hold roughly 2.5%. Sequences were derived from peripheral blood, sampled 28 days after the second AZD1222 dose. The receptor source for this set is an adult who received the AZD1222 COVID-19 vaccine.

The rearrangement uses TRBV19 and TRBJ2-7, with D possibly matching TRBD2 (5 bases). Between the trimmed V and J ends, which lost 4 bases and 6 bases, there was a span of 10 bases. CDR3 length equals 12 residues. Germline CDR1 reads LNHDA; CDR2 reads SQIVND (reference sequence). CDR3 sequence reads: CASSREHGEQYF. The CDR3 bases are TGTGCCAGTAGTAGGGAGCACGGCGAGCAGTACTTC.

The chain combines TRBV18 with TRBJ2-5; D is possibly TRBD2 (6 bases). From germline, CDR1 is KGHSH and CDR2 LQKENI. CDR3 length: 14 residues. Trimming removed 6 bases from V and 3 bases from J, with 14 bases in between. The DNA of the CDR3 is TGTGCCAGCTCCCGGGGAGGCGACGAAGAGACCCAGTACTTC. As protein: CASSRGGDEETQYF.

As to this clone: One junction end does not reproduce the germline sequence, and a read error may be involved. V is TRBV19 and J is TRBJ2-3, with D possibly matching TRBD2 (6 bases). Per the germline V gene, CDR1 is LNHDA and CDR2 is SQIVND (reference sequence). The CDR3 is 16 amino acids. CDR3 loop: CASSTPGAGLTDTQYF. The CDR3 nucleotides read TGTGCCAGCAGTACCCCCGGGGCGGGACTGACAGATACGCAGTATTTT.

This clone occurred once. The gene calls are TRBV28 and TRBJ2-7; 9 bases agree with TRBD1. V lost 6 bases to trimming and J lost 3 bases; unmatched junction nucleotides: 12. CDR3 length: 16 residues. From germline, CDR1 is MDHEN and CDR2 SYDVKM. CDR3: CASRTQTGGTGYEQYF. CDR3 coding DNA: TGTGCCAGCAGGACACAGACAGGGGGAACGGGCTACGAGCAGTACTTC.

J is TRBJ2-7 and V is TRBV3-1 (or the pseudogene TRBV3-2); TRBD1 aligns across 9 bases. This CDR3 has 14 residues. Germline V gene sequence: CDR1 LGHDT, CDR2 YNNKEL (reference sequence). V was clipped by 4 bases and J by 3 bases; unmatched bases: 4. CDR3 nucleotide sequence: TGTGCCAGCAGCCTCGGGACAGGGCTCTACGAGCAGTACTTC. Protein sequence: CASSLGTGLYEQYF.

This chain uses TRBV7-3 with TRBJ2-3; TRBD2 matches at 10 bases. Germline CDR1 reads SGHTA; CDR2 reads FQGTGA. CDR3 length: 15 amino acids. V lost 1 base, J lost 6 bases, and 4 bases stayed unmatched. The CDR3 reads CASSLRGTSEDTQYF. The CDR3, as DNA: TGTGCCAGCAGCTTAAGGGGGACTAGCGAGGATACGCAGTATTTT.

The V and J genes are TRBV6-4 and TRBJ2-3, with D perhaps TRBD1 (6 bases). This CDR3 comprises 16 residues. Trimming took off 6 bases at V and 2 bases at J, with 18 bases between the two ends. CDR1 is MRHNA, CDR2 SNTAGT, per germline. The CDR3 spells CASRARGRGFTDTQYF. The CDR3 DNA sequence: TGTGCCAGCAGAGCCAGAGGCAGGGGTTTCACAGATACGCAGTATTTT.

The chain couples TRBV11-2 to TRBJ2-1; 9 nucleotides align to TRBD2. The J segment lost 13 bases and the V segment lost 2 bases, leaving 12 bases of the junction unmatched. Germline loops: CDR1 SGHAT, CDR2 FQNNGV. The CDR3 length is 15 residues. The CDR3 reads CASSLLGGLANDQFF. CDR3 nucleotide sequence: TGTGCCAGCAGCTTACTCGGGGGACTAGCAAACGATCAGTTCTTC.

The chain links TRBV27 to TRBJ2-2; D gene unclear. In germline, CDR1 is MNHEY, CDR2 SMNVEV (reference sequence). The CDR3 has 12 residues. Trimming removed 4 bases from V and 0 bases from J, with 0 bases in between. CDR3 nucleotides: TGTGCCAGCAGTTCGAACACCGGGGAGCTGTTTTTT. Translation gives CASSSNTGELFF.

The V gene is TRBV4-2, the J gene TRBJ2-1; D not certain. Trimming shortened V by 1 base and J by 2 bases, and 6 bases separated the two germline ends. The germline V gene has CDR1 LGHNA and CDR2 YNFKEQ. This CDR3 is built from 14 residues. This CDR3 reads CASSQARTYNEQFF. The CDR3 DNA reads TGTGCCAGCAGCCAAGCCCGGACCTACAATGAGCAGTTCTTC.

This clone was seen only once. The rearrangement joins TRBV6-5 to TRBJ2-7; TRBD2 agrees at 7 bases. V lost 7 bases and J lost 7; bases outside the gene matches: 16. This CDR3 has 15 amino acids. The germline gives CDR1 MNHEY, CDR2 SVGAGI. The chain's CDR3 is CASKYGASGPWEQYF. The CDR3 coding sequence is TGTGCCAGCAAATACGGGGCTAGCGGCCCGTGGGAGCAGTACTTC.

This sequence joins TRBV6-5 and TRBJ2-1, with 8 nucleotides matching TRBD1. The germline V gene has CDR1 MNHEY and CDR2 SVGAGI. CDR3 length: 15 amino acids. Trimming took 6 bases from V and 0 from J; bases not matched to a gene: 4. The CDR3 here is CASRGQASSYNEQFF. In DNA form, the CDR3 reads TGTGCCAGCAGGGGACAGGCAAGCTCCTACAATGAGCAGTTCTTC.

DNA for the CDR3: TGTGCCAGCAGCCCGGACTACCCAAGGGCCGGGGAGCTGTTTTTT. Protein: CASSPDYPRAGELFF. The gene calls are TRBV7-3 and TRBJ2-2, with D maybe TRBD2 (6 bases). The CDR3 is made up of 15 amino acids. The germline V and J ends were trimmed by 5 bases and 6 bases, with 16 bases remaining between them. The germline gives CDR1 SGHTA, CDR2 FQGTGA.

The chain employs TRBV24-1 and TRBJ2-2; D tentatively reads TRBD1 or TRBD2 (5 bases each). V lost 0 bases and J 4 bases, leaving 8 bases between the germline ends. The CDR3 has 15 amino acids. Germline loops: CDR1 KGHDR, CDR2 SFDVKD. The CDR3 DNA reads TGTGCCACCAGTGATTTGGGGGGTCCCACCGGGGAGCTGTTTTTT. It yields the protein CATSDLGGPTGELFF.

This chain joins TRBV19 and TRBJ2-3; TRBD2 matches 10 bases. The CDR3 runs to 17 residues. The germline V gene has CDR1 LNHDA and CDR2 SQIVND (reference sequence). Germline trimming cut 6 bases from V and 0 bases from J; bases unmatched to any gene: 9. The CDR3 nucleotides are TGTGCCAGTAGCCGTGGACTAGCGGCCGATAGCACAGATACGCAGTATTTT. Protein sequence: CASSRGLAADSTDTQYF.

This clone was seen only once. The rearrangement links TRBV7-9 to TRBJ1-1; TRBD1 aligns across 7 bases. V dropped 11 bases and J dropped 5; count of bases not matched to a gene: 14. CDR1 and CDR2 from the germline V gene are SEHNR and FQNEAQ (reference sequence). The CDR3 spans 14 residues. The CDR3: CAGAVSGGGTEAFF. DNA of the CDR3: TGTGCCGGCGCTGTGTCAGGGGGAGGGACTGAAGCTTTCTTT.

The chain employs TRBV18 and TRBJ2-3; D is unresolved. V gave up 0 bases and J gave up 1 base, with 2 bases separating them. From germline, CDR1 is KGHSH and CDR2 LQKENI. This CDR3 is 13 amino acids long. In DNA form, the CDR3 reads TGTGCCAGCTCACCACCCCGCACAGATACGCAGTATTTT. It is translated as CASSPPRTDTQYF.

The gene calls are TRBV9 and TRBJ1-3; D possibly corresponds to TRBD1 (6 bases). Germline CDR1 SGDLS, CDR2 YYNGEE. Trimming took 2 bases from V and 1 from J, leaving 16 bases between them. This CDR3 region has 17 residues. Here the CDR3 DNA reads TGTGCCAGCAGCGTCTTGGACAGCTCGCCTTCTGGAAACACCATATATTTT. Translating gives CASSVLDSSPSGNTIYF.

The V gene is TRBV19, the J gene TRBJ1-4; 9 bases map to TRBD1. V was pared by 5 bases and J by 8 bases, with 6 bases of the junction left unmatched. The CDR3 extends over 14 amino acids. Germline-derived CDR1 and CDR2 are LNHDA and SQIVND (reference sequence). The CDR3: CASSPGTGKEKLFF. CDR3 DNA: TGTGCCAGTAGTCCTGGGACAGGGAAAGAAAAACTGTTTTTT.

The rearrangement uses TRBV30 and TRBJ1-5; D may be TRBD1 (6 bases). This CDR3 region has 16 residues. Trimming cost V 5 bases and J 0 bases, with 17 bases left between them. Per the germline V gene, CDR1 is GTSNPN and CDR2 is SVGIG (reference sequence). The CDR3, as DNA: TGTGCCTGGGATGGGGGGACATTCAATAGCAATCAGCCCCAGCATTTT. Translated, it gives CAWDGGTFNSNQPQHF. Complete variable domain (other parts from reference TRBV30 and TRBJ1-5): SQTIHQWPATLVQPVGSPLSLECTVEGTSNPNLYWYRQAAGRGLQLLFYSVGIGQISSEVPQNLSASRPQDRQFILSSKKLLLSDSGFYLCAWDGGTFNSNQPQHFGDGTRLSIL.